Listed below are T cell receptor beta chains from one sample, sequenced in a study of CD8 T cells in ankylosing spondylitis. TCRdb passed the 5' RACE reads through MiXCR, listing each CDR3 protein once. The repertoire consists of about 400,000 distinct CDR3 sequences, with around 24% occurring once and the leading ten covering about 15%. Material for sequencing was blood, either unsorted or a sorted T cell fraction (not recorded which). The receptors here all came from a male donor with ankylosing spondylitis. CDR3s include the opening cysteine and the closing phenylalanine or tryptophan. A D gene is named only where the DNA matches it firmly. Only part of the rows carry a size: once, few, many, or a class if the clone is expanded.

d_call	j_call	clone_size	v_call	cdr3_length	cdr3_nt	cdr3_aa
TRBD2	TRBJ2-5	few	TRBV5-1	16	TGCGCCAGCAGCTACCGGACTAGCGGGAGCGGTGAGACCCAGTACTTC	CASSYRTSGSGETQYF
NA	TRBJ2-2	few	TRBV20-1	12	TGCAGTGCCGGACTGCGCGCCGGGGAGCTGTTTTTT	CSAGLRAGELFF
NA	TRBJ1-1	NA	TRBV29-1	13	TGCAGCGTTGTTGTAGGGTGGAACACTGAAGCTTTCTTT	CSVVVGWNTEAFF
NA	TRBJ1-5	NA	TRBV20-1	16	TGCAGTGCTAGAGATGCAGTGGCCCTGGACAATCAGCCCCAGCATTTT	CSARDAVALDNQPQHF
TRBD2	TRBJ2-1	few	TRBV20-1	13	TGCAGTGCTAGAAGACTGGCGGGAGGTCTGCAGTTCTTC	CSARRLAGGLQFF
TRBD2	TRBJ2-1	NA	TRBV7-2	17	TGTGCCAGCAGCTCTCGGACTAGCGGGAGTTTTTATAATGAGCAGTTCTTC	CASSSRTSGSFYNEQFF
NA	TRBJ1-5	NA	TRBV24-1	14	TGTGCCACCAGTGGAGGGGTAGCAAATCAGCCCCAGCATTTT	CATSGGVANQPQHF
TRBD2	TRBJ2-2	NA	TRBV29-1	16	TGCAGCGCAAAGGGACTAGCGGGAGACCCCACCGGGGAGCTGTTTTTT	CSAKGLAGDPTGELFF
TRBD1	TRBJ2-7	NA	TRBV3-1	15	TGTGCCAGCAGCCAAACGACAGGGGGGAACTCCGAGCAGTACTTC	CASSQTTGGNSEQYF
NA	TRBJ2-3	few	TRBV18	13	TGTGCCAGCTCACCCACCCGTGCTGATACGCAGTATTTT	CASSPTRADTQYF
NA	TRBJ1-1	NA	TRBV12-3/TRBV12-4	13	TGTGCCAGCACCGAGACAGCGAACACTGAAGCTTTCTTT	CASTETANTEAFF
TRBD2	TRBJ2-1	NA	TRBV23-1	11	TGCGCCAGCAGTCACTGGACTAGCCGGTTCTTC	CASSHWTSRFF
NA	TRBJ1-4	NA	TRBV3-1	13	TGTGCCAGCAGCCAGGGGTTAAGAGAAAAACTGTTTTTT	CASSQGLREKLFF
NA	TRBJ1-2	NA	TRBV19	14	TGTGCCAGTAGCGTTGGCAGGGGTCGTTATGGCTACACCTTC	CASSVGRGRYGYTF
TRBD1	TRBJ2-7	NA	TRBV6-1	15	TGTGCCAGCAGCCGATCCGGGACAGGGCTGGTCGAGCAGTACTTC	CASSRSGTGLVEQYF
TRBD2	TRBJ2-3	NA	TRBV29-1	13	TGCAGCGTGCGGACTAGGATTTCAGATACGCAGTATTTT	CSVRTRISDTQYF
NA	TRBJ2-1	few	TRBV20-1	13	TGCAGTGCTCCAACCAGCTGGGGCAATGAGCAGTTCTTC	CSAPTSWGNEQFF
TRBD2	TRBJ2-1	NA	TRBV28	18	TGTGCCAGCAGCCCTATAACCGGACTAGCGCGCTCCTACAATGAGCAGTTCTTC	CASSPITGLARSYNEQFF
NA	TRBJ2-6	once	TRBV7-2	15	TGTGCCAGCAGTTCGGAGCTCTCTGGGGCCAACGTCCTGACTTTC	CASSSELSGANVLTF
NA	TRBJ2-4	NA	TRBV12-3/TRBV12-4	14	TGTGCCAGCACCTTGGGACTAGCCAAAAACATTCAGTACTTC	CASTLGLAKNIQYF
NA	TRBJ2-7	NA	TRBV27	15	TGTGCCAGCAGTTTACGCTTTTTCGCAGGCTACGAGCAGTACTTC	CASSLRFFAGYEQYF
TRBD1	TRBJ1-2	many	TRBV6-1	14	TGTGCCAGCACCAAGACAGGGGTCGGCTATGGCTACACCTTC	CASTKTGVGYGYTF
NA	TRBJ2-1	few	TRBV5-1	11	TGCGCCAGCAGCTTGGATGGGGGGCAGTTCTTC	CASSLDGGQFF
NA	TRBJ2-1	many	TRBV7-6	16	TGTGCCAGCAGCTTAGAGGCTAGCTTAGGGTTCCTTGAGCAGTTCTTC	CASSLEASLGFLEQFF
NA	TRBJ2-1	NA	TRBV29-1	12	TGCAGCGTTGACTCGGCCCGTCTAAAGCAGTTCTTC	CSVDSARLKQFF
TRBD2	TRBJ2-3	NA	TRBV5-8	15	TGTGCCAGCAGCTTTGGACTAGCGGGATCAGATACGCAGTATTTT	CASSFGLAGSDTQYF
NA	TRBJ1-2	few	TRBV7-9	12	TGTGCCAGCAATAATCTGGCTGGCGGCTACACCTTC	CASNNLAGGYTF
TRBD2	TRBJ2-7	few	TRBV6-1	15	TGTGCCAGCAGTAAGGGACTAGCGGTCTCCTACGAGCAGTACTTC	CASSKGLAVSYEQYF
NA	TRBJ2-1	many	TRBV12-3/TRBV12-4	14	TGTGCCAGCAGTTTATCGGTGAACCCCAATGAGCAGTTCTTC	CASSLSVNPNEQFF
NA	TRBJ2-1	NA	TRBV2	15	TGTGCCAGCAGCGCCCGGGACTTATCCTACAATGAGCAGTTCTTC	CASSARDLSYNEQFF
TRBD1	TRBJ1-1	NA	TRBV7-9	11	TGTGCCAGCAGCGTCAGGGACAGAGCTTTCTTT	CASSVRDRAFF
NA	TRBJ1-1	NA	TRBV2	14	TGTGCCAGCAGTGAAGATGCGAGGGCATCTGAAGCTTTCTTT	CASSEDARASEAFF
NA	TRBJ2-5	few	TRBV5-5	15	TGTGCCAGCAGCTTGTTGCCGGGGGCCCAAGAGACCCAGTACTTC	CASSLLPGAQETQYF
TRBD1	TRBJ1-1	few	TRBV18	13	TGTGCCAGCTCACTCCAGGACAGGGGGGAAGCTTTCTTT	CASSLQDRGEAFF
TRBD2	TRBJ2-1	NA	TRBV9	16	TGTGCCAGCAGCGAAACTAGCGGAGGCTTCTACAATGAGCAGTTCTTC	CASSETSGGFYNEQFF
TRBD1	TRBJ2-3	NA	TRBV20-1	13	TGCAGTGCCCCGGGACAGGGCACATATACGCAGTATTTT	CSAPGQGTYTQYF
NA	TRBJ2-7	few	TRBV2	15	TGTGCCAGCAGTGAATATCGTAGCGGCGCTTTAGGGCAGTACTTC	CASSEYRSGALGQYF
NA	TRBJ1-6	NA	TRBV25-1	14	TGTGCCAGCAGTGATTCCGCGTTGGTTTCACCCCTCCACTTT	CASSDSALVSPLHF
NA	TRBJ2-4	few	TRBV28	17	TGTGCCAGCAGTCCCCTTATGGGGGGACTAGCCAAAAACATTCAGTACTTC	CASSPLMGGLAKNIQYF
NA	TRBJ1-4	NA	TRBV18	14	TGTGCCAGCTCACGCGGGGCCCAAAATGAAAAACTGTTTTTT	CASSRGAQNEKLFF
NA	TRBJ1-5	NA	TRBV20-1	12	TGCAGTGCTAATATAAACCGGCAGCCCCAGCATTTT	CSANINRQPQHF
TRBD2	TRBJ2-1	few	TRBV9	15	TGTGCCAGCAGCGTAATGGCGGGAGCCGTAAATGAGCAGTTCTTC	CASSVMAGAVNEQFF
NA	TRBJ2-2	few	TRBV7-2	14	TGTGCCAGCAGCTTAGTTGGTCGGACCGGGGAGCTGTTTTTT	CASSLVGRTGELFF
NA	TRBJ2-5	NA	TRBV9	16	TGTGCCAGCAGCGTAGCGATCGGGGTTGGGACGGAGACCCAGTACTTC	CASSVAIGVGTETQYF
TRBD1	TRBJ1-2	NA	TRBV6-5	16	TGTGCCAGCAGCACTCGACAAGGGGGCGCGAACTATGGCTACACCTTC	CASSTRQGGANYGYTF